These T cell receptor beta chains were read from a single sample in a study of blood T cell repertoires in COVID-19. The assay was immunoSEQ multiplex PCR, and TCRdb's table has in-frame clones only and misses some. Of 300,000 to 450,000 clones listed, roughly 85% are singletons. Specimen: peripheral blood. All receptors come from a woman aged 18-30 years with acute or convalescent COVID-19. CDR3s include the opening cysteine and the closing phenylalanine or tryptophan. Fields, in order: J gene, clone size, V gene, D gene, CDR3 DNA, CDR3 protein. D genes are given only for firm matches. The listing skips clone size in some rows; elsewhere it reads once, few, many or a size class.

>TRBJ1-2|.|TRBV6-5|TRBD1
TGTGCCAGCATGATTAATAGGGGGCTAGGATATGGCTACACCTTC
CASMINRGLGYGYTF
>TRBJ1-2|.|TRBV29-1|TRBD1
TGCAGCGACAGGGGGGCTAACTATGGCTACACCTTC
CSDRGANYGYTF
>TRBJ2-7|.|TRBV6-5|TRBD1
TGTGCCAGCAGTCTTGACAGGGGACACGAGCAGTACTTC
CASSLDRGHEQYF
>TRBJ1-4|.|TRBV30|.
TGTGCCTGGAGTGTACTAGGGGGAACTAATGAAAAACTGTTTTTT
CAWSVLGGTNEKLFF
>TRBJ2-3|.|TRBV19|.
TGTGCCAGTAGTATTCGGCAAGGGGCAGATACGCAGTATTTT
CASSIRQGADTQYF
>TRBJ2-7|.|TRBV12-3/TRBV12-4|TRBD1
TGTGCCAGCAGTTTGGGACAGGGGGCTGTCTACTTC
CASSLGQGAVYF
>TRBJ2-1|.|TRBV19|.
TGTGCCAGTAGTATAGAACGACTAGGAGTCGGCAATGAGCAGTTCTTC
CASSIERLGVGNEQFF
>TRBJ2-1|.|TRBV13|.
TGTGCCAGCAGGCCGGATCCGGGGGTAAATGAGCAGTTCTTC
CASRPDPGVNEQFF
>TRBJ1-1|.|TRBV6-5|TRBD1
TGTGCCAGCAGCAGACAGGGGGCTGGAACTGAAGCTTTCTTT
CASSRQGAGTEAFF
>TRBJ1-1|.|TRBV18|.
TGTGCCAGCTCAACCGTTCCGCTACGGGGGAACACTGAAGCTTTCTTT
CASSTVPLRGNTEAFF
>TRBJ1-1|.|TRBV30|.
TGTGCCTGGAGTGTAGCAGGGGTAGGATCTGAAGCTTTCTTT
CAWSVAGVGSEAFF
>TRBJ2-5|.|TRBV6-4|.
TGTGCCAGCAGTGTTTCGAGGGTCGAACCGGGACACCAAAGAGAGACCCAGTACTTC
CASSVSRVEPGHQRETQYF
>TRBJ1-1|.|TRBV2|.
TGTGCCAGCAGGCGGGGGGAACAGCTGAACACTGAAGCTTTCTTT
CASRRGEQLNTEAFF
>TRBJ1-1|.|TRBV19|TRBD1
TGTGCCAGTAGCTTGGGACAGGGTTTTAACACTGAAGCTTTCTTT
CASSLGQGFNTEAFF
>TRBJ1-3|.|TRBV6-5|.
TGTGCCACCACCCCCGGTTCTGGAAACACCATATATTTT
CATTPGSGNTIYF
>TRBJ1-5|.|TRBV6-5|.
TGTGCCTCGGCGGGAAGAGGTGGCAATCAGCCCCAGCATTTT
CASAGRGGNQPQHF
>TRBJ1-1|.|TRBV5-1|.
TGCGCCAGCAGCTGGGGACACCAGAACACTGAAGCTTTCTTT
CASSWGHQNTEAFF
>TRBJ1-2|few|TRBV27|.
TGTGCCACGAAAAGGGGGGGCATTGGCTATGGCTACACCTTC
CATKRGGIGYGYTF
>TRBJ1-2|.|TRBV6-1|.
TGTGCCAGCAGTGAAACGAGGGATCGTGGCTACACCTTC
CASSETRDRGYTF
>TRBJ1-4|.|TRBV27|TRBD1
TGTGCCAGCAGTATCGGGACAGTCCGTAATAACGAAAAACTGTTTTTT
CASSIGTVRNNEKLFF
>TRBJ2-7|once|TRBV20-1|TRBD2
TGCAGTGCTAGTCCTAGCGGGAGAAGAGGGAACTACGAGCAGTACTTC
CSASPSGRRGNYEQYF
>TRBJ2-1|.|TRBV6-5|.
TGTGCCAGCATGTCGGACAGCTACAATGAGCAGTTCTTC
CASMSDSYNEQFF
>TRBJ2-5|.|TRBV6-5|.
TGTGCCAGCAGTTACGGTGGACTGGGGACCCAGTACTTC
CASSYGGLGTQYF
>TRBJ1-1|.|TRBV28|.
TGTGCCAGCAGTTCAAAGGACTGGGGCACTGAAGCTTTCTTT
CASSSKDWGTEAFF
>TRBJ2-3|few|TRBV2|.
TGTGCCAGCAGTTTAGCGGATACGCAGTATTTT
CASSLADTQYF
>TRBJ1-1|.|TRBV6-5|.
TGTGCCAGCAGTAGCCTAAGAGGCGGGGGCACTGAAGCTTTCTTT
CASSSLRGGGTEAFF
>TRBJ2-2|.|TRBV11-3|.
TGTGCCAGCAGCTTAGAGGGCTTTGAGAACACCGGGGAGCTGTTTTTT
CASSLEGFENTGELFF
>TRBJ2-1|.|TRBV6-5|.
TGTGCCACCTCGACCGCCCAGGGTTATTACAATGAGCAGTTCTTC
CATSTAQGYYNEQFF
>TRBJ2-7|.|TRBV3-1/TRBV3-2|TRBD2
TGTGCCAGCAGCCAGCTAGCGGGGGGGGAAGGGGAGCAGTACTTC
CASSQLAGGEGEQYF
>TRBJ1-6|few|TRBV24-1|.
TGTGCCACCAGTGACAGCCGGGGGGGCTACTCACCCCTCCACTTT
CATSDSRGGYSPLHF
>TRBJ2-1|.|TRBV5-1|TRBD2
TGCGCCAGCAGCTTGGGGACTAGTCCCAATGAGCAGTTCTTC
CASSLGTSPNEQFF
>TRBJ2-3|.|TRBV7-9|TRBD2
TGTGCCAGCAGCTTAGGAGGCGGGGGGACAGATACGCAGTATTTT
CASSLGGGGTDTQYF
>TRBJ1-3|.|TRBV13|TRBD1
TGTGCCAGCAGCTTCGACAGGGTAGGAGCCGGAAACACCATATATTTT
CASSFDRVGAGNTIYF
>TRBJ1-1|.|TRBV2|.
TGTGCCAGCAGTGACCCTTCGACAGTTTTGGAAGCTTTCTTT
CASSDPSTVLEAFF
>TRBJ2-1|.|TRBV19|.
TGTGCCAGTAGTATCCGACTTCACCCTAATGAGCAGTTCTTC
CASSIRLHPNEQFF